This entry lists 19 T cell receptor beta chains sequenced from one sample in a study of cytomegalovirus exposure and HLA in healthy donors. Generated by immunoSEQ multiplex PCR, the TCRdb table keeps only in-frame clones and is missing some. The data contain about 110,000 clones, approximately 86% of them singletons. Sequencing was performed on PBMCs. The receptor source for this set is a woman under 30 in good health and CMV-seronegative.

The chain carries TRBV2 and TRBJ1-3, with D uncertain. The CDR3 has 13 amino acids. V was trimmed by 9 bases and J by 0 bases, leaving 9 bases between them. CDR1 is SNHLY and CDR2 is FYNNEI in the germline V gene. Here the CDR3 DNA reads TGTGCCAGTTGGACTAACTCTGGAAACACCATATATTTT. Encoded protein: CASWTNSGNTIYF. Full variable domain (outside the CDR3, taken from reference TRBV2 and TRBJ1-3): EPEVTQTPSHQVTQMGQEVILRCVPISNHLYFYWYRQILGQKVEFLVSFYNNEISEKSEIFDDQFSVERPDGSNFTLKIRSTKLEDSAMYFCASWTNSGNTIYFGEGSWLTVV.

This clone came up a few times. The rearrangement links TRBV6-1 to TRBJ1-5, with TRBD1 matching over 7 bases. The V and J ends lost 10 bases and 3 bases, in that order; junction bases with no gene match: 6. CDR3 length: 13 residues. From germline, CDR1 is MNHNS and CDR2 SASEGT. CDR3 in amino acids: CATLDRANQPQHF. DNA for the CDR3: TGTGCCACCCTTGACAGGGCCAATCAGCCCCAGCATTTT.

The chain links TRBV6-5 to TRBJ1-1, with TRBD1 matching over 9 bases. The V and J ends lost 6 bases and 4 bases, in that order; junction bases with no gene match: 6. Germline V gives CDR1 MNHEY, CDR2 SVGAGI. The CDR3 runs 14 residues. For the CDR3, the DNA is TGTGCCAGCAGCCCACAGGGGGCCATCACTGAAGCTTTCTTT. It encodes CASSPQGAITEAFF.

The chain recombines TRBV5-1 with TRBJ2-3, with D maybe TRBD2 (5 bases). Trimming cost V 2 bases and J 2 bases, with 15 bases left between them. Germline CDR1 is SGHRS and CDR2 is YFSETQ. The CDR3 runs to 16 residues. The DNA for the CDR3 is TGCGCCAGCAGCTTTTATTCGCCGGGGAACACAGATACGCAGTATTTT. It yields the protein CASSFYSPGNTDTQYF.

The chain has TRBV6-5 and TRBJ1-1, with D hard to call. The germline CDR1 and CDR2 sequences are MNHEY and SVGAGI. This CDR3 comprises 13 residues. V was pared by 6 bases and J by 5 bases, with 13 bases between. CDR3 bases: TGTGCCAGCAGCCAAGGCCCGGGGACTGAAGCTTTCTTT. This gives the protein CASSQGPGTEAFF.

The table lists this clone with a few counts. The chain employs TRBV2 and TRBJ1-5; 9 bases agree with TRBD1. The ends lost 6 bases at V and 5 bases at J; junction bases unmatched: 8. CDR3 length: 15 amino acids. The germline gives CDR1 SNHLY, CDR2 FYNNEI. The CDR3: CASRLPGQGYQPQHF. The DNA of the CDR3 is TGTGCCAGCAGGTTGCCGGGACAGGGATATCAGCCCCAGCATTTT.

The V gene is TRBV27, the J gene TRBJ2-7, with TRBD1 matching over 7 bases. Germline V CDR1 and CDR2: MNHEY, SMNVEV (reference sequence). This CDR3 contains 14 residues. The V gene end was trimmed by 3 bases and the J gene end by 1 base; junction bases not matched to a gene: 3. CDR3 nucleotides: TGTGCCAGCAGTTTGGGGACAGCTTCCTACGAGCAGTACTTC. It yields the protein CASSLGTASYEQYF.

V usage is TRBV29-1 and J usage is TRBJ2-1; 11 bases match TRBD2. The germline CDR1 and CDR2 sequences are SQVTM and ANQGSEA. Trimming took 5 bases from V and 4 from J; bases not matched to a gene: 4. The CDR3 is 14 residues long. CDR3 in DNA: TGCAGCGTTTCAACTAGCGGGGGATACAATGAGCAGTTCTTC. Its translation is CSVSTSGGYNEQFF.

This chain links TRBV6-6 with TRBJ1-5; a possible D gene is TRBD1 (6 bases). The V and J ends lost 3 bases and 6 bases respectively, with 9 bases between them. Germline CDR1 is MNHNY and CDR2 is SVGAGI (reference sequence). The CDR3 totals 13 residues. The CDR3 DNA is TGTGCCAGCAGTTATGTAGGGGGTCAGCCCCAGCATTTT. Its translation is CASSYVGGQPQHF.

The chain employs TRBV4-1 and TRBJ1-3; D might be TRBD1 (6 bases). Trimming stripped 4 bases from V and 1 base from J, with 8 bases between. Germline V lookup: CDR1 MGHRA, CDR2 YSYEKL. The CDR3 consists of 14 residues. DNA for the CDR3: TGCGCCAGCAGCCGCGGACAGTCTGGAAACACCATATATTTT. It codes for CASSRGQSGNTIYF.

The V gene is TRBV5-6, the J gene TRBJ1-2; TRBD1 matches at 9 bases. Germline CDR1 SGHDT, CDR2 YYEEEE. The CDR3 is made up of 15 amino acids. V gave up 3 bases and J gave up 6 bases; unmatched junction bases: 9. CDR3 nucleotide sequence: TGTGCCAGCAGCTCAGACTTCTGGGACAGGGATGGCTACACCTTC. Translation: CASSSDFWDRDGYTF.

The chain links TRBV7-6 to TRBJ1-1, with D perhaps TRBD1 (5 bases). Trimming pared 1 base from V and 1 base from J, leaving 16 bases between. The CDR3 is made up of 17 amino acids. Germline assignment: CDR1 SGHVS and CDR2 FNYEAQ. The CDR3 DNA reads as TGTGCCAGCAGCTTAGTTGCGGGGGAGGCAAGGAACACTGAAGCTTTCTTT. It specifies CASSLVAGEARNTEAFF.

The chain employs TRBV10-3 and TRBJ1-6; D is possibly TRBD1 (6 bases). The V and J ends lost 1 base and 9 bases respectively, with 10 bases between them. The germline V gene encodes CDR1 ENHRY and CDR2 SYGVKD. CDR3 length: 14 residues. The DNA of the CDR3 is TGTGCCATCAGTGAGTGGGACACAAGTTCACCCCTCCACTTT. Amino acid sequence: CAISEWDTSSPLHF.

The rearrangement uses TRBV5-1 and TRBJ2-1, with 11 bases matching TRBD2. This CDR3 contains 15 residues. The trim removed 5 bases at V and 4 bases at J, leaving 5 bases unmatched. CDR1 is SGHRS and CDR2 is YFSETQ in the germline V gene. CDR3 region: CASSSTSGSYNEQFF. The CDR3 DNA reads as TGCGCCAGCAGTTCCACTAGCGGGAGTTACAATGAGCAGTTCTTC.

The J gene is TRBJ1-4, the V gene TRBV5-1; TRBD1 matches 9 bases. The CDR3 covers 14 residues. The J segment lost 5 bases and the V segment lost 4 bases, leaving 3 bases of the junction unmatched. Germline assignment: CDR1 SGHRS and CDR2 YFSETQ. The CDR3 loop is CASSPQGANEKLFF. CDR3 nucleotides: TGCGCCAGCAGCCCACAGGGGGCGAATGAAAAACTGTTTTTT.

This clone has a handful of counts. V is TRBV18 and J is TRBJ1-5; tentatively, D is TRBD1 (6 bases). This CDR3 region has 17 residues. Trimming took 0 bases from V and 4 from J, leaving 16 bases between them. Per germline, CDR1 KGHSH and CDR2 LQKENI. DNA of the CDR3: TGTGCCAGCTCACCACCCGGGTTGGGGGCAGTAAATCAGCCCCAGCATTTT. It is translated as CASSPPGLGAVNQPQHF.

The chain links TRBV21-1 to TRBJ2-7; the D call TRBD1 from the table was never checked on the DNA. TRBV21-1 is flagged as a pseudogene. This CDR3 region has 14 residues. CDR3 sequence: CASSKEGARYEQYF. CDR3 sequence (DNA): TGTGCCAGCAGCAAAGAGGGGGCGCGTTACGAGCAGTACTTC.

This chain links TRBV10-2 with TRBJ1-2; possible D gene TRBD1, 6 bases. The CDR3 length is 14 residues. V lost 4 bases and J 6 bases, leaving 15 bases between the germline ends. Germline CDR1 WSHSY, CDR2 SAAADI. The CDR3 region is CASSVVSTGDGYTF. The CDR3 nucleotides read TGCGCCAGCAGTGTAGTTTCGACAGGAGATGGCTACACCTTC.

This sequence joins TRBV6-5 and TRBJ1-1, with a tentative D call TRBD1 (6 bases). The V gene's germline CDR1 is MNHEY and CDR2 SVGAGI. The V gene lost 5 bases and the J gene lost 1 base, with 11 bases spanning the gap. The CDR3 sequence is 14 residues long. Here the CDR3 reads CASSRQEKNTEAFF. DNA for the CDR3: TGTGCCAGCAGTAGACAGGAGAAGAACACTGAAGCTTTCTTT.